This entry is about one T cell receptor beta chain. Vbeta (60) and Jbeta (13) primers were used in the PCR. Clones were sequenced by immunoSEQ multiplex PCR, and TCRdb holds only the in-frame ones, with some missing. The sample shows 120,000 to 150,000 clones, around 75% of them seen only once. CDR1 and CDR2 from the germline V gene are MDHEN and SYDVKM. Trimming left V 3 bases short and J 4 bases short, with 9 bases between. The CDR3 length is 13 residues. The data originate from a study of cytomegalovirus exposure and HLA in healthy donors. V usage is TRBV28 and J usage is TRBJ1-2; D is perhaps TRBD1 (5 bases). Input material: PBMCs. This clonotype was sampled from a young woman in good health and CMV-seronegative. The CDR3 DNA reads as TGTGCCAGCAGTTTGGAGCAGGGCTATGGCTACACCTTC. This codes for CASSLEQGYGYTF.